This T cell receptor (beta chain) was retrieved from a study of OX40 agonist ivuxolimab in advanced cancers. Across the study: Ivuxolimab doses were 0.01, 0.1, 0.3, 1.5, 3 or 10 mg/kg every 2 weeks.

Assay: immunoSEQ multiplex PCR; the TCRdb copy retains only in-frame clones and omits some. This sample yields some 45,000 clones, of which around 84% are seen a single time; 20% to 25% belongs to the top ten. Excluded were patients having autoimmune disease history or systemic immunosuppression. The starting material was CD4+ or CD8+ T cells sorted from blood, obtained in a trial of the OX40 agonist ivuxolimab. The clonotype originates from an adult with an advanced solid tumor such as melanoma, head and neck, liver or kidney cancer.

DNA of the CDR3: TGTGCCAGCAGTTCCAACGGGCTTTACGTCGACCAAGAGACCCAGTACTTC. As protein: CASSSNGLYVDQETQYF. The chain couples TRBV28 to TRBJ2-5, with D unclear. Trimming removed 4 bases at V and 0 bases at J, with 18 bases between. This CDR3 spans 17 amino acids. Germline lookup yields CDR1 MDHEN and CDR2 SYDVKM.